This T cell receptor beta chain was found in a study of cytomegalovirus exposure and HLA in healthy donors. CDR3 length equals 11 residues. Trimming stripped 4 bases from V and 5 bases from J, with 7 bases between. Germline loops: CDR1 SGHRS, CDR2 YFSETQ. It was with 60 Vbeta and 13 Jbeta primers that the PCR ran. Profiled with immunoSEQ multiplex PCR; TCRdb holds only in-frame clones, not every one. Of approximately 150,000 clones listed, 72% are singletons. The J gene is TRBJ2-7, the V gene TRBV5-1; D call uncertain. The sequenced material came from PBMCs. This receptor was obtained from a man aged 35 to 55 in good health and CMV-seronegative. Here the CDR3 DNA reads TGCGCCAGCAGCCAGACAAACGAGCAGTACTTC. Amino acid sequence: CASSQTNEQYF.